This entry is about one TCR beta chain. The antigen is unknown. 60 Vbeta and 13 Jbeta primers were used in PCR. Profiled with immunoSEQ multiplex PCR; TCRdb holds only in-frame clones, not every one. With 100,000 to 150,000 clones in the sample, the ten largest clones hold about 2.5%. Germline-derived CDR1 and CDR2 are GTSNPN and SVGIG (reference sequence). CDR3 length: 12 residues. These data are taken from a study of cytomegalovirus exposure and HLA in healthy donors. General observations from the study: Later work associated approximately 17,000 TCR beta sequences with HLA alleles at 0.05 false discovery rate.

Sequenced: PBMCs. The chain uses TRBV30 and TRBJ2-7, with 8 bases aligning to TRBD1. The sequence came from a man in his thirties or forties in good health and CMV-seronegative. CDR3 region: CASDRAFDEQYF. In DNA form, the CDR3 reads TGTGCTTCGGACAGGGCTTTCGACGAGCAGTACTTC.